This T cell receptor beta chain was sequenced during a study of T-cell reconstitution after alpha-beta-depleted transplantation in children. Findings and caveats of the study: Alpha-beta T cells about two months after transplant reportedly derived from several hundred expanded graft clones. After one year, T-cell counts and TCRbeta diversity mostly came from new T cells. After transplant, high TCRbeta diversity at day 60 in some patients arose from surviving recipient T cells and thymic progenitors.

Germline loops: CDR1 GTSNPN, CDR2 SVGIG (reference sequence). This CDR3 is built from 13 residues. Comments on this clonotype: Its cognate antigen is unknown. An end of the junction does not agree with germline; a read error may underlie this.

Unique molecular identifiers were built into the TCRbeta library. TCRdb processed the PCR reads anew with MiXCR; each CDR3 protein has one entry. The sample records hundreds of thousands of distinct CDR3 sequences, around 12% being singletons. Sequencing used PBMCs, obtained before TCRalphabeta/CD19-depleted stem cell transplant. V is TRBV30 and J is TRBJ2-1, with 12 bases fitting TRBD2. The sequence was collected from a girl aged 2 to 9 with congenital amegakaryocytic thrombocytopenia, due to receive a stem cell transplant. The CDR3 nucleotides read TGTGCCTGGAGTGCCCTCCTAGCGGGAGGGCCTGTCTTC. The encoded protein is CAWSALLAGGPVF.